This section outlines one TCR beta chain sequence together with its context. The sample originates from a study of cytomegalovirus exposure and HLA in healthy donors. With V trimmed by 2 bases and J by 10 bases, 3 bases remained unmatched. This CDR3 has 13 amino acids. Germline V gene data show CDR1 as SGHAT and CDR2 as FQNNGV. 60 Vbeta and 13 Jbeta primers were used in PCR. Produced via immunoSEQ multiplex PCR; TCRdb's table is partial and in-frame only. The profile shows about 160,000 clones, about 80% of them singletons. The rearrangement uses TRBV11-2 and TRBJ2-1; 9 nucleotides match TRBD2. Sequences were obtained from PBMCs. The clonotype comes from a female donor in good health and CMV-seronegative. CDR3 nucleotides: TGTGCCAGCAGCTTAATGAGCGGGGGGGAGCAGTTCTTC. Translation: CASSLMSGGEQFF.